Below are 20 T cell receptor beta chains sequenced from a single sample in a study of beta chain features in type 1 diabetes. The authors reverse transcribed all of the isolated RNA, so sequencing captured expressed TCRB transcripts. Libraries were prepared by immunoSEQ multiplex PCR; TCRdb keeps only in-frame clonotypes and omits some of them. In the table there are around 500,000 clones, approximately 10% of which are singletons. What was sequenced was naive CD4+ T cells from blood. These receptors were taken from a woman between 18 and 29 years old in good health.

The chain couples TRBV5-4 to TRBJ2-4; TRBD2 matches 7 bases. The V gene's germline CDR1 is SGHNT and CDR2 YYREEE (reference sequence). The CDR3 spans 15 residues. After removal of 4 bases from V and 0 bases from J, the junction contained 4 bases not matched to a gene. CDR3: CASSAGGTAKNIQYF. The CDR3, as DNA: TGTGCCAGCAGCGCCGGGGGGACAGCCAAAAACATTCAGTACTTC.

This clone has just a few counts. CDR3 sequence: CSVGLFTDTQYF. CDR3 DNA sequence: TGCAGCGTTGGTCTATTCACAGATACGCAGTATTTT. This chain joins TRBV29-1 and TRBJ2-3; no reliable D call. Germline CDR1 SQVTM, CDR2 ANQGSEA. The CDR3 covers 12 residues. Trimming removed 4 bases from V and 2 bases from J, with 7 bases in between.

This clone was seen a handful of times. The chain combines TRBV6-5 with TRBJ2-1; 13 bases align to TRBD2. Germline assignment: CDR1 MNHEY and CDR2 SVGAGI. After removal of 6 bases from V and 8 bases from J, the junction contained 7 bases not matched to a gene. This CDR3 is built from 15 residues. CDR3 amino acids: CASRPTSGGAHEQFF. The CDR3 coding sequence is TGTGCCAGCAGACCTACTAGCGGGGGGGCCCATGAGCAGTTCTTC.

V and J are TRBV19 and TRBJ1-2; D might be TRBD1 (5 bases). V lost 10 bases, J lost 4 bases, and 22 bases lay in between. CDR3 length: 15 amino acids. Germline CDR1 is LNHDA and CDR2 is SQIVND (reference sequence). The CDR3 sequence is CATDRGPKSGYGYTF. The CDR3 DNA reads as TGTGCCACCGACCGGGGCCCTAAAAGCGGCTATGGCTACACCTTC.

V and J are TRBV29-1 and TRBJ2-3; 13 bases match TRBD2. Germline CDR1 SQVTM, CDR2 ANQGSEA. Trimming took 7 bases from V and 2 from J; bases not matched to a gene: 6. The CDR3 totals 15 residues. CDR3 DNA sequence: TGCAGCGCCACGGGACTAGCGGGGACCACAGATACGCAGTATTTT. This codes for CSATGLAGTTDTQYF.

V gene TRBV6-6 combines with J gene TRBJ2-5, with 7 bases that match TRBD2. This CDR3 spans 13 amino acids. Germline CDR1 is MNHNY and CDR2 is SVGAGI (reference sequence). The V and J ends lost 7 bases and 2 bases, in that order; junction bases with no gene match: 4. The CDR3 bases are TGTGCCAGCAAGCGGGACTGGCAAGAGACCCAGTACTTC. Its translation is CASKRDWQETQYF.

A few counts support this clone. V and J are TRBV7-9 and TRBJ1-4; unclear D gene. Germline V lookup: CDR1 SEHNR, CDR2 FQNEAQ (reference sequence). The CDR3 consists of 14 residues. V lost 4 bases and J 0 bases, leaving 6 bases between the germline ends. The chain's CDR3 is CASSYSATNEKLFF. For the CDR3, the DNA is TGTGCCAGCAGCTACTCTGCAACTAATGAAAAACTGTTTTTT.

This clone has a handful of counts. The chain recombines TRBV12-2 with TRBJ2-7; the DNA was not compared with TRBD1, the D call given in the table. TRBV12-2 is a listed pseudogene. The CDR3 length is 15 residues. The CDR3 loop reads CASRLRDRALTEQYV. CDR3 nucleotide sequence: TGTGCAAGTCGCCTCCGGGACAGGGCCTTGACCGAGCAGTACGTC.

The chain couples TRBV6-1 to TRBJ2-3; D is uncertain. CDR1 and CDR2 (germline): MNHNS, SASEGT. This CDR3 has 13 residues. The germline V and J ends were trimmed by 8 bases and 4 bases, with 13 bases remaining between them. The CDR3 nucleotides are TGTGCCAGCGTCCGTCGGAGAGCAGATACGCAGTATTTT. It codes for CASVRRRADTQYF.

Remarks on this clone: At one end, the junction sequence differs from germline, possibly due to a read error. The chain combines TRBV14 with TRBJ2-5; the D gene is possibly TRBD2 (5 bases). Germline loops: CDR1 SGHDN, CDR2 FVKESK. This CDR3 spans 12 amino acids. CDR3 bases: TGTGCCAGCACTAAGACTTCGAGCGGTGGAAACTTC. Translated: CASTKTSSGGNF.

The J gene is TRBJ2-3, the V gene TRBV4-3; 8 nucleotides align to TRBD2. The V gene end was trimmed by 0 bases and the J gene end by 2 bases; junction bases not matched to a gene: 7. The CDR3 extends over 17 amino acids. CDR1 and CDR2 from the germline V gene are LGHNA and YSLEER. CDR3 residues: CASSQEGRGGFTDTQYF. As DNA, the CDR3 is TGCGCCAGCAGCCAAGAAGGTCGGGGGGGCTTCACAGATACGCAGTATTTT.

Only a few counts were recorded for this clone. The J gene is TRBJ2-5, the V gene TRBV25-1; tentative D call: TRBD2 (5 bases). The CDR3 totals 13 residues. The germline CDR1 and CDR2 sequences are MGHDK and SYGVNS. V shed 4 bases and J shed 7 bases, with 13 bases lying between them. CDR3 nucleotide sequence: TGTGCCAGCAGTGCAAGCGGAAGCTCGACCCAGTACTTC. It encodes CASSASGSSTQYF.

Comments on this clone: A much larger clonotype is one base distant, so this may be a read error. This sequence joins TRBV5-4 and TRBJ2-6; D unclear. The CDR3 extends over 13 amino acids. V lost 2 bases, J lost 2 bases, and 2 bases lay in between. CDR1 is SGHNT and CDR2 is YYREEE in the germline V gene (reference sequence). The DNA of the CDR3 is TGTGCCAGCAGCTTAGCTGGGGCCAACGTCCTGACTTTC. Its translation: CASSLAGANVLTF.

The table lists this clone with a few counts. The V and J genes are TRBV30 and TRBJ2-1; D might be TRBD1 or TRBD2, each matching 5 bases. Trimming shortened V by 5 bases and J by 4 bases, and 6 bases separated the two germline ends. Germline V gives CDR1 GTSNPN, CDR2 SVGIG (reference sequence). There are 11 residues in the CDR3. CDR3 coding DNA: TGTGCCTGGGAGGGGTACAATGAGCAGTTCTTC. Protein product: CAWEGYNEQFF. Full variable domain (missing parts from reference TRBV30 and TRBJ2-1): SQTIHQWPATLVQPVGSPLSLECTVEGTSNPNLYWYRQAAGRGLQLLFYSVGIGQISSEVPQNLSASRPQDRQFILSSKKLLLSDSGFYLCAWEGYNEQFFGPGTRLTVL.

CDR3 DNA sequence: TGTGCCAGCAGCCTCAGGGGTACGAACGAGCAGTACGTC. This encodes CASSLRGTNEQYV. The chain recombines TRBV2 with TRBJ2-7, with D possibly TRBD1 on 6 matching bases. The CDR3 extends over 13 amino acids. Germline CDR1 is SNHLY and CDR2 is FYNNEI. The V end was cut by 6 bases, the J end by 5 bases, with 14 bases between.

The chain joins TRBV7-9 to TRBJ2-1; D may be TRBD1 (5 bases). Between the trimmed V and J ends, which lost 4 bases and 7 bases, there was a span of 11 bases. From germline, CDR1 is SEHNR and CDR2 FQNEAQ (reference sequence). This CDR3 is built from 13 residues. Here the CDR3 DNA reads TGTGCCAGCAGCTCCATGGGGCGGAATGAGCAGTTCTTC. This gives the protein CASSSMGRNEQFF. Together with reference TRBV7-9 and TRBJ2-1, the CDR3 gives the full variable domain: DTGVSQNPRHKITKRGQNVTFRCDPISEHNRLYWYRQTLGQGPEFLTYFQNEAQLEKSRLLSDRFSAERPKGSFSTLEIQRTEQGDSAMYLCASSSMGRNEQFFGPGTRLTVL.

A few counts support this clone. The rearrangement joins TRBV9 to TRBJ1-2; no firm D call. This CDR3 contains 13 residues. With 7 bases removed from V and 4 bases from J, the gap between germline ends came to 14 bases. Germline V gene lookup returns CDR1 SGDLS and CDR2 YYNGEE. CDR3 bases: TGTGCCAGCGCCCCAACGGGTTTCTATGGCTACACCTTC. The encoded protein is CASAPTGFYGYTF.

V usage is TRBV19 and J usage is TRBJ1-1, with TRBD1 as a possible D gene (5 bases). Germline V gene data show CDR1 as LNHDA and CDR2 as SQIVND (reference sequence). Trimming removed 9 bases from V and 3 bases from J, with 11 bases in between. The CDR3 covers 12 residues. The CDR3 region has the DNA TGTGCCAGAACTAGAGGGGACACTGAAGCTTTCTTT. It specifies CARTRGDTEAFF.

There are a few counts of this clone. This chain uses TRBV30 with TRBJ2-3; unclear D gene. CDR1 is GTSNPN and CDR2 is SVGIG in the germline V gene (reference sequence). The CDR3 runs to 12 residues. Trimming removed 5 bases from V and 2 bases from J, with 8 bases in between. DNA of the CDR3: TGTGCCTGGGACTTTTACACAGATACGCAGTATTTT. It codes for CAWDFYTDTQYF.

This rearrangement joins TRBV11-2 to TRBJ2-5; the D call may be TRBD1 or TRBD2 (5 bases each). CDR3 length equals 15 residues. V lost 6 bases and J 3 bases, leaving 17 bases between the germline ends. The germline V gene has CDR1 SGHAT and CDR2 FQNNGV. The CDR3 nucleotides read TGTGCCAGCAGTCGCTGGGACCTCTCCAAAGAGACCCAGTACTTC. Protein: CASSRWDLSKETQYF.